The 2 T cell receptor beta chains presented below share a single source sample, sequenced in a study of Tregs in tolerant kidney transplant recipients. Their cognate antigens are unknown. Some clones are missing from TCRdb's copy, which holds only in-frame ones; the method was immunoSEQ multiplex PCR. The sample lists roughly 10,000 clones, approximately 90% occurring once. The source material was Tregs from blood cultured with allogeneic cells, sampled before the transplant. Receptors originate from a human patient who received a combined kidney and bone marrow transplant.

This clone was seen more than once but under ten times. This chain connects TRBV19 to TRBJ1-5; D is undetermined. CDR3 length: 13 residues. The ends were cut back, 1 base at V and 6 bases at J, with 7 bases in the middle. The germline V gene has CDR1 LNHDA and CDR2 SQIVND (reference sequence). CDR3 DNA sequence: TGTGCCAGTAGTATAGGCCGACTTCAGCCCCAGCATTTT. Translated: CASSIGRLQPQHF.

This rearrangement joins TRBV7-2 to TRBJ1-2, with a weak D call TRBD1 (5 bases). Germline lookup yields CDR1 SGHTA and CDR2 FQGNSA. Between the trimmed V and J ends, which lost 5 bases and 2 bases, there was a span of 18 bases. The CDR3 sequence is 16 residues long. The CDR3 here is CASSMGGSYLNYGYTF. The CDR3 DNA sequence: TGTGCCAGCAGCATGGGGGGGTCTTACCTCAACTATGGCTACACCTTC.